The 16 T cell receptor beta chains below all came from one sample that was sequenced in a study of T cell responses to AZD1222 COVID-19 vaccine. Method: immunoSEQ multiplex PCR; TCRdb's copy keeps in-frame clones and lacks some. This sample carries tens of thousands of clones, 87% of them seen once, and the ten largest clones take approximately 2.4%. Here the sequenced sample was peripheral blood, taken 28 days after the second AZD1222 dose. The receptor set was obtained from an adult who received the AZD1222 COVID-19 vaccine.

V is TRBV27 and J is TRBJ1-1; 8 nucleotides match TRBD1. This CDR3 has 14 amino acids. Germline V gene data show CDR1 as MNHEY and CDR2 as SMNVEV (reference sequence). J gave up 4 bases and V 7 bases, and 8 bases lay outside the gene matches. The CDR3 coding sequence is TGTGCCAGCACCAGGACAGGGATGGGCACTGAAGCTTTCTTT. Translation gives CASTRTGMGTEAFF.

This clone was detected a few times. The chain is built from TRBV11-3 and TRBJ2-3; no firm D call. Germline assignment: CDR1 SGHNT and CDR2 YENEEA. V was shortened by 5 bases and J by 3 bases, with 12 bases between the two germline ends. The CDR3 runs to 14 residues. CDR3: CASSHDGRTDTQYF. The CDR3 DNA is TGTGCCAGCAGCCATGATGGCAGGACAGATACGCAGTATTTT.

Points on this clone: A junction end diverges from the germline sequence, so it may reflect a read error. The chain is built from TRBV15 and TRBJ2-5; the D is unclear. The CDR3 length is 14 residues. Germline V lookup: CDR1 LNHNV, CDR2 YYDKDF (reference sequence). The CDR3 DNA sequence: TGTGCCACCAGCAGTTTAGTAAACCAAGGGACCCAGTACTTC. Its protein product is CATSSLVNQGTQYF.

V is TRBV7-9 and J is TRBJ2-3; D is possibly TRBD2 (6 bases). The CDR3 contains 13 residues. Per germline, CDR1 SEHNR and CDR2 FQNEAQ (reference sequence). Trimming removed 0 bases at V and 9 bases at J, with 10 bases between. For the CDR3, the DNA is TGTGCCAGCAGCTTAGCTTCTGGGGGGACGCAGTATTTT. Its protein product is CASSLASGGTQYF.

The chain couples TRBV30 to TRBJ2-7; TRBD1 matches at 8 bases. Germline loops: CDR1 GTSNPN, CDR2 SVGIG (reference sequence). The CDR3 covers 15 residues. The V gene end was trimmed by 2 bases and the J gene end by 6 bases; junction bases not matched to a gene: 12. CDR3 in amino acids: CAWSIRGRPASEQYF. CDR3 nucleotides: TGTGCCTGGAGTATCAGGGGGCGACCCGCCTCCGAGCAGTACTTC.

The chain carries TRBV7-2 and TRBJ1-2; D not resolved. Germline V gene data show CDR1 as SGHTA and CDR2 as FQGNSA. V was cut by 4 bases and J by 8 bases, with 14 bases left in between. This CDR3 is 13 amino acids long. This CDR3 is CASSSTPSRGYTF. In nucleotides, the CDR3 is TGTGCCAGCAGCTCCACCCCGTCTAGGGGCTACACCTTC.

This clone was seen only once. In DNA, the CDR3 is TGTGCCACCAGCAGAGAGGGGCAGGGGATCCAGCCCCAGCATTTT. It is translated as CATSREGQGIQPQHF. This rearrangement joins TRBV15 to TRBJ1-5, with D possibly being TRBD1 (6 bases). Germline V CDR1 and CDR2: LNHNV, YYDKDF (reference sequence). CDR3 length: 15 amino acids. V shed 0 bases and J shed 7 bases, with 13 bases lying between them.

The CDR3, as DNA: TGCGCCAGCAGCTTAGACCCACCGGGAATCTCGACAGATACGCAGTATTTT. It is translated as CASSLDPPGISTDTQYF. The rearrangement uses TRBV5-1 and TRBJ2-3; a weak D match, TRBD2 (5 bases). V shed 2 bases and J shed 3 bases, with 19 bases lying between them. From germline, CDR1 is SGHRS and CDR2 YFSETQ. This CDR3 has 17 residues.

This clone showed up just a few times. The CDR3 protein is CSVHTGGEQFF. CDR3 nucleotide sequence: TGCAGCGTGCACACCGGGGGTGAGCAGTTCTTC. The chain couples TRBV29-1 to TRBJ2-1, with D possibly TRBD2 on 6 matching bases. Germline CDR1 is SQVTM and CDR2 is ANQGSEA. The CDR3 runs 11 residues. Trimming took 6 bases from V and 9 from J, leaving 12 bases between them.

The chain recombines TRBV19 with TRBJ1-4, with TRBD1 as a possible D gene (6 bases). The germline V gene encodes CDR1 LNHDA and CDR2 SQIVND (reference sequence). CDR3 size: 13 residues. The V and J ends lost 2 bases and 8 bases respectively, with 9 bases between them. CDR3 protein: CASSITGREKLFF. The CDR3 nucleotides read TGTGCCAGTAGTATAACAGGGCGGGAAAAACTGTTTTTT.

This rearrangement joins TRBV19 to TRBJ2-3; tentative D call: TRBD1 (5 bases). The germline gives CDR1 LNHDA, CDR2 SQIVND (reference sequence). This CDR3 has 13 residues. V dropped 4 bases and J dropped 8 bases, with 13 bases sitting between them. The CDR3 DNA follows: TGTGCCAGTAGTAAAGGGGCCCTAGGTACGCAGTATTTT. Its protein is CASSKGALGTQYF.

For the CDR3, the DNA is TGTGCCACAGGTGAGGGCGGACAAGAGACCCAGTACTTC. As protein: CATGEGGQETQYF. The chain couples TRBV24-1 to TRBJ2-5, with TRBD2 as a possible D gene (5 bases). Germline V gene lookup returns CDR1 KGHDR and CDR2 SFDVKD. V shed 10 bases and J shed 2 bases, with 13 bases lying between them. The CDR3 is 13 amino acids.

The chain joins TRBV27 to TRBJ2-1, with 7 positions matching TRBD1. The J segment lost 4 bases and the V segment lost 5 bases, leaving 2 bases of the junction unmatched. This CDR3 comprises 13 residues. Germline CDR1 MNHEY, CDR2 SMNVEV (reference sequence). Here the CDR3 reads CASSADRYNEQFF. The CDR3 DNA reads TGTGCCAGCAGTGCGGACAGGTACAATGAGCAGTTCTTC.

The chain is built from TRBV18 and TRBJ2-5, with TRBD2 identical over 11 bases. This CDR3 comprises 14 residues. The V and J ends lost 3 bases and 4 bases, in that order; junction bases with no gene match: 1. CDR1 is KGHSH and CDR2 is LQKENI in the germline V gene. The CDR3 region has the DNA TGTGCCAGCTCACCCGGACTAGCGGGAGAGACCCAGTACTTC. Translating gives CASSPGLAGETQYF.

This clone was recorded once. This chain links TRBV5-1 with TRBJ2-2; D may be TRBD1 (5 bases). The germline V and J ends were trimmed by 0 bases and 5 bases, with 8 bases remaining between them. This CDR3 spans 14 amino acids. Germline values: CDR1 SGHRS, CDR2 YFSETQ. CDR3 nucleotides: TGCGCCAGCAGCTTGGACAGGCTAACCGGGGAGCTGTTTTTT. Translating gives CASSLDRLTGELFF.

This rearrangement joins TRBV18 to TRBJ1-2, with unresolved D. Trimming shortened V by 4 bases and J by 8 bases, and 14 bases separated the two germline ends. This CDR3 contains 13 residues. CDR1 is KGHSH and CDR2 is LQKENI in the germline V gene. CDR3: CASSLPEASGYTF. The CDR3 DNA is TGTGCCAGCTCACTTCCCGAGGCCTCAGGCTACACCTTC. The full variable domain, completed using reference TRBV18 and TRBJ1-2, is NAGVMQNPRHLVRRRGQEARLRCSPMKGHSHVYWYRQLPEEGLKFMVYLQKENIIDESGMPKERFSAEFPKEGPSILRIQQVVRGDSAAYFCASSLPEASGYTFGSGTRLTVV.